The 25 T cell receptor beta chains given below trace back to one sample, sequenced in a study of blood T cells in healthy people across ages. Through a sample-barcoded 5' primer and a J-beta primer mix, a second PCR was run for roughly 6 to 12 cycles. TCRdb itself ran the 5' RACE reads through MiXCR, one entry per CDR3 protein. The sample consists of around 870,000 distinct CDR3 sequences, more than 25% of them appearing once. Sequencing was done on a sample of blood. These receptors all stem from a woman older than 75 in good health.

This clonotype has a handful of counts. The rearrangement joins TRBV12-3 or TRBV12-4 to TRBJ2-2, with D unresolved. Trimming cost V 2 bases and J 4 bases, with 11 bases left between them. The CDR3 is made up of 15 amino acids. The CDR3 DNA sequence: TGTGCCAGCAGTTTAACTAACCCCGGCACCGGGGAGCTGTTTTTT. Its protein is CASSLTNPGTGELFF.

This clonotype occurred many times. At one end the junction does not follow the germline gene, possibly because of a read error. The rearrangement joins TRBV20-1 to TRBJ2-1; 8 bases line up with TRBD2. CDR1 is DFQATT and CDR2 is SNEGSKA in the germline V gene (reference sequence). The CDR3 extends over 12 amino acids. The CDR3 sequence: CSADRGGNQQFF. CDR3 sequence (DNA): TGCAGTGCTGACCGGGGGGGCAATCAGCAGTTCTTC.

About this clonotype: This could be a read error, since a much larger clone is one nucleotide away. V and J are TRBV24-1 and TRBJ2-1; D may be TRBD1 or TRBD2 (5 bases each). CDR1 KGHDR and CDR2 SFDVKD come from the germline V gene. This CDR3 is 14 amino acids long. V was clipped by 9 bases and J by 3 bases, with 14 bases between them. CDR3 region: CATVGRPHYNEQFF. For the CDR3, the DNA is TGTGCCACCGTGGGACGACCGCACTACAATGAGCAGTTCTTC.

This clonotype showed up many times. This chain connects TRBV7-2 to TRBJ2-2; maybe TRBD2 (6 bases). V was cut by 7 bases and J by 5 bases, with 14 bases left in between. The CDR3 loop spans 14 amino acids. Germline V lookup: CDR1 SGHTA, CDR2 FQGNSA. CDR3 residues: CASIFSAGTGELFF. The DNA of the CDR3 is TGTGCCAGCATATTCTCGGCGGGGACCGGGGAGCTGTTTTTT.

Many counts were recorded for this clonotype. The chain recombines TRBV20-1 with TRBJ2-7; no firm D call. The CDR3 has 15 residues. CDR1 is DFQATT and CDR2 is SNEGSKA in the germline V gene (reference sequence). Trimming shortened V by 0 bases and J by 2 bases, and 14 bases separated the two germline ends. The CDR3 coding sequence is TGCAGTGCTAGAGATCCCCGTCCACGGACCTACGAGCAGTACTTC. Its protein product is CSARDPRPRTYEQYF.

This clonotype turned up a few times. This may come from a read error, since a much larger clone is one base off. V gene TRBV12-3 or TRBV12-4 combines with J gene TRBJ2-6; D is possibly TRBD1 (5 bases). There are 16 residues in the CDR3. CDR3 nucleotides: TGTGCCAGCAGTCCGGCCCTGCACTCTGGGGCCAACGTCCGGACTTTC. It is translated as CASSPALHSGANVRTF.

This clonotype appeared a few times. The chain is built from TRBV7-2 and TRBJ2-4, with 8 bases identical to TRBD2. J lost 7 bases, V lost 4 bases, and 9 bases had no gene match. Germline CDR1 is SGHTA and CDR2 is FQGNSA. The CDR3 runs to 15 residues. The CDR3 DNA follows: TGTGCCAGCAGCTCCCGGGGGGGGGGCGGGAACATTCAGTACTTC. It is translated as CASSSRGGGGNIQYF.

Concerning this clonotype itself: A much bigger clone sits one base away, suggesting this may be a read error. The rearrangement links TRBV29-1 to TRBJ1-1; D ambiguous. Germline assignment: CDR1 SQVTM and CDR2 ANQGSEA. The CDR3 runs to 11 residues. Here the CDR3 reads CGGAGNTEAFF. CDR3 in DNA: TGCGGCGGTGCAGGGAACACTGAAGCTTTCTTT.

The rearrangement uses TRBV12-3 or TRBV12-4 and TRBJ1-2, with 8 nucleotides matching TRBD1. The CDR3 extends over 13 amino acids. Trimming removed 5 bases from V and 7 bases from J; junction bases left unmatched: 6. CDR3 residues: CASSDGQGSGYTF. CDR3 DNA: TGTGCCAGCAGTGACGGACAGGGAAGTGGCTACACCTTC.

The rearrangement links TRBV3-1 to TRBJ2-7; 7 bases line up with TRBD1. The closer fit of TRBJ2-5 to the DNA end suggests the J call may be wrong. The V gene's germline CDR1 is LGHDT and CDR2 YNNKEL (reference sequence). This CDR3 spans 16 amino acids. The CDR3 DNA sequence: TGTGCCAGCAGCCATGTAAGACAGGGTCGGCAAGAGACCCAGTACTTC. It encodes CASSHVRQGRQETQYF.

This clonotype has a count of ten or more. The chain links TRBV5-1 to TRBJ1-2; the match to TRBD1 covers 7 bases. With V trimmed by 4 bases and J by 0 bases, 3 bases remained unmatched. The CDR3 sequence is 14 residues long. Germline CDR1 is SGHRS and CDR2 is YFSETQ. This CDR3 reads CASSTGQTNYGYTF. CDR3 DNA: TGCGCCAGCAGCACGGGACAGACTAACTATGGCTACACCTTC.

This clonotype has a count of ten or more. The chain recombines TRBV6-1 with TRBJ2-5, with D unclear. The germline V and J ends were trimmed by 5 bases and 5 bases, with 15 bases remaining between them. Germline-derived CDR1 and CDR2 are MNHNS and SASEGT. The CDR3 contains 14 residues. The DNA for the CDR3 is TGTGCCAGCAGTACCCAGGACGGAAGCGAGACCCAGTACTTC. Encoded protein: CASSTQDGSETQYF.

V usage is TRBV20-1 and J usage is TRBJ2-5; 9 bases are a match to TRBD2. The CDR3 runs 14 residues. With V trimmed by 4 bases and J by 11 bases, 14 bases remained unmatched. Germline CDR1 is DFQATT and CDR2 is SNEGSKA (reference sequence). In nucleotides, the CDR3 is TGCAGTGCTAAAGGCGGGGGGGCCGCGGGTGAGCAGTACTTC. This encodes CSAKGGGAAGEQYF.

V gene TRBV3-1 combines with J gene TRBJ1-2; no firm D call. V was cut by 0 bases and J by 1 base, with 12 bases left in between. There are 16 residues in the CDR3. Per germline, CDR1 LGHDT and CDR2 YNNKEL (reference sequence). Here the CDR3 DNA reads TGTGCCAGCAGCCAAGATCTTATAACAGATAACTATGGCTACACCTTC. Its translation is CASSQDLITDNYGYTF.

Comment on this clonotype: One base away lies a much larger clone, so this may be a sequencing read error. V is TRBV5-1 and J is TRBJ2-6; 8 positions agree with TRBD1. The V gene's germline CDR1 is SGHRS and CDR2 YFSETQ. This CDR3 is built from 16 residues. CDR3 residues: CASSEAGGSGANVRTF. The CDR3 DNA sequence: TGCGCCAGCAGTGAGGCAGGGGGCTCTGGGGCCAACGTCCGGACTTTC.

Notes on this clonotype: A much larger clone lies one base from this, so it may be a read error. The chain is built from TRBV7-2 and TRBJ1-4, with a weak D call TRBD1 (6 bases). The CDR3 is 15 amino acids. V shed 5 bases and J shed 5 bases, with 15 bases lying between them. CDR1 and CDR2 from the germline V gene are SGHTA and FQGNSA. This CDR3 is CASSTKQGLNEKLFF. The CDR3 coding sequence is TGTGCCAGCAGCACGAAACAGGGTCTAAATGAAAAACTGTTTTTT.

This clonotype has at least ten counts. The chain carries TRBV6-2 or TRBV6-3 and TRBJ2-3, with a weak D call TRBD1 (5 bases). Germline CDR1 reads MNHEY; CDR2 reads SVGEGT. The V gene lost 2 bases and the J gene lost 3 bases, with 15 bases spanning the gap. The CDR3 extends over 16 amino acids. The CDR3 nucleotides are TGTGCCAGCAGTTACGAGTCAGGGTTTTTGACAGATACGCAGTATTTT. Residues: CASSYESGFLTDTQYF.

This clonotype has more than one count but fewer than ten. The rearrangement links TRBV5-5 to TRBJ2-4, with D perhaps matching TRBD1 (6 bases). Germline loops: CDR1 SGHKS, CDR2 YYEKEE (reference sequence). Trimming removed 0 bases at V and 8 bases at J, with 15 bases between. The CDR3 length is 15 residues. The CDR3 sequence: CASSLEVGARDIQYF. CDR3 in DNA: TGTGCCAGCAGCTTGGAAGTGGGGGCGCGGGACATTCAGTACTTC. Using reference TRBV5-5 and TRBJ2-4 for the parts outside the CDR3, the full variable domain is DAGVTQSPTHLIKTRGQQVTLRCSPISGHKSVSWYQQVLGQGPQFIFQYYEKEERGRGNFPDRFSARQFPNYSSELNVNALLLGDSALYLCASSLEVGARDIQYFGAGTRLSVL.

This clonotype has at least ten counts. The CDR3 region has the DNA TGTGCCACCAGCAGAGATTACGACAATCCCTATGGCTACACCTTC. Translating it yields CATSRDYDNPYGYTF. The genes are TRBV15 and TRBJ1-2; no clear D gene. The CDR3 loop spans 15 amino acids. CDR1 LNHNV and CDR2 YYDKDF come from the germline V gene (reference sequence). Trimming shortened V by 0 bases and J by 4 bases, and 12 bases separated the two germline ends.

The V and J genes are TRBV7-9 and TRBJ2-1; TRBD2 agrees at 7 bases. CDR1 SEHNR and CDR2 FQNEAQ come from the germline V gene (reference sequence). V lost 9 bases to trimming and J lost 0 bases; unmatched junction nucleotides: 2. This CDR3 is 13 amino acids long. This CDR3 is CARGGSSYNEQFF. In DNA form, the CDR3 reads TGTGCCAGAGGCGGGAGCTCCTACAATGAGCAGTTCTTC.

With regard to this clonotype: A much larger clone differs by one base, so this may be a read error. CDR3 residues: CASSRAVCEQYF. The CDR3 bases are TGTGCCAGCAGCCGTGCGGTCTGCGAGCAGTACTTC. This rearrangement joins TRBV6-4 to TRBJ2-4; D not certain. Matching the DNA end better, TRBJ2-7 makes the J call doubtful. From germline, CDR1 is MRHNA and CDR2 SNTAGT. The CDR3 is 12 amino acids.

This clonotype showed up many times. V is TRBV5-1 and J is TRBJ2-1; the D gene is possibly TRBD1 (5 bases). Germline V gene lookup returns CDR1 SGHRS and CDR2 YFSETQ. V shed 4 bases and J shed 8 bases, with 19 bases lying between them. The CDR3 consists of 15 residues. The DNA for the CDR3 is TGCGCCAGCAGCGGAACAGGTCCGCCCGCTTATGAGCAGTTCTTC. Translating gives CASSGTGPPAYEQFF.

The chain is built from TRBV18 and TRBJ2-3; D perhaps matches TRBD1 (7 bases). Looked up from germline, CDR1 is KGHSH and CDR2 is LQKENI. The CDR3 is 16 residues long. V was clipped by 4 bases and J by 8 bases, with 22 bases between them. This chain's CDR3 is CASSLQGGGFTGTQYF. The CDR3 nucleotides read TGTGCCAGCTCACTTCAAGGAGGGGGCTTCACGGGTACGCAGTATTTT.

The CDR3 protein is CSASRGWDSPLHF. The CDR3, as DNA: TGCAGTGCTAGTAGAGGGTGGGATTCACCCCTCCACTTT. The chain links TRBV20-1 to TRBJ1-6; no clear D. V lost 3 bases to trimming and J lost 8 bases, with 11 bases between them. Looked up from germline, CDR1 is DFQATT and CDR2 is SNEGSKA (reference sequence). The CDR3 length is 13 residues.

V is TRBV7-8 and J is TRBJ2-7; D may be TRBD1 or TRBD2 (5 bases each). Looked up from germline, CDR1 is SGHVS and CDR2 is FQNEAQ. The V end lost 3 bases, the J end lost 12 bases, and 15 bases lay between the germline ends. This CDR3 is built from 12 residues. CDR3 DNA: TGTGCCAGCAGCTTGTTAGGCCGGGGCTTGTACTTC. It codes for CASSLLGRGLYF.